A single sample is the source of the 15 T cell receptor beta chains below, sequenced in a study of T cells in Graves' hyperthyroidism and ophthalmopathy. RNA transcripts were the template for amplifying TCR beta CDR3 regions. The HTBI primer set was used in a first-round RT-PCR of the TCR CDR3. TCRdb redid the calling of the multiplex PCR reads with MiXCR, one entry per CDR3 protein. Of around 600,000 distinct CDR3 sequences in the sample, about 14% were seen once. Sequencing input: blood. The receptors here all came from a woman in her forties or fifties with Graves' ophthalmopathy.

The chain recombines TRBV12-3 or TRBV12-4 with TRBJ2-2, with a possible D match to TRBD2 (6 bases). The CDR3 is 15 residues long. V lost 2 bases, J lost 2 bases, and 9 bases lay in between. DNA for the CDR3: TGTGCCAGCAGTTTAACGGGACTCAACACCGGGGAGCTGTTTTTT. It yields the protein CASSLTGLNTGELFF.

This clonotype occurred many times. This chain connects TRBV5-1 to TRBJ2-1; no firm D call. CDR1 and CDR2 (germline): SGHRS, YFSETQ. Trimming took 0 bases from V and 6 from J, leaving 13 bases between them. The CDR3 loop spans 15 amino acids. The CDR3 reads CASSLDLTAINEQFF. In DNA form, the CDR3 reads TGCGCCAGCAGCTTGGACCTTACCGCAATCAATGAGCAGTTCTTC.

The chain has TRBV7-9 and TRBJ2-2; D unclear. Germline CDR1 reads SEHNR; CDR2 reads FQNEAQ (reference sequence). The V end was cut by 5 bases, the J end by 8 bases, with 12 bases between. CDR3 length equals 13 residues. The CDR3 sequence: CASSKRSQGELFF. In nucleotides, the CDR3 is TGTGCCAGCAGCAAGAGGTCTCAAGGGGAGCTGTTTTTT. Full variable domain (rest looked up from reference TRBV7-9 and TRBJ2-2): DTGVSQNPRHKITKRGQNVTFRCDPISEHNRLYWYRQTLGQGPEFLTYFQNEAQLEKSRLLSDRFSAERPKGSFSTLEIQRTEQGDSAMYLCASSKRSQGELFFGEGSRLTVL.

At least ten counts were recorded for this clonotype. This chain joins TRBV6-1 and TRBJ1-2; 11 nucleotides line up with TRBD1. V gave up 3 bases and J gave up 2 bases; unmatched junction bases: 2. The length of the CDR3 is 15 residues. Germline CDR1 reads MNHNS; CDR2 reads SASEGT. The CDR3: CASSDGQGANYGYTF. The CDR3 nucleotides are TGTGCCAGCAGTGACGGACAGGGGGCAAACTATGGCTACACCTTC.

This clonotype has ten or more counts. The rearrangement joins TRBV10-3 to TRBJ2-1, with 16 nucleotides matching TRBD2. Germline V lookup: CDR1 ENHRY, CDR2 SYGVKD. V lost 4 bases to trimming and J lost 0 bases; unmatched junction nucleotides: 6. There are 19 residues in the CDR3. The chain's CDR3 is CAISGGLAGGLGSYNEQFF. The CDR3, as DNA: TGTGCCATCAGTGGGGGACTAGCGGGAGGGCTGGGCTCCTACAATGAGCAGTTCTTC.

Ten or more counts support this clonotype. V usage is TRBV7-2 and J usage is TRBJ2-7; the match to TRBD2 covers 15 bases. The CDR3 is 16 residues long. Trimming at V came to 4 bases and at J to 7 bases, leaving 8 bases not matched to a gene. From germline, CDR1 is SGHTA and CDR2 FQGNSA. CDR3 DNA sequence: TGTGCCAGCAGCTCCAGGACTAGCGGGAGGGCACGGGAGCAGTACTTC. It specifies CASSSRTSGRAREQYF. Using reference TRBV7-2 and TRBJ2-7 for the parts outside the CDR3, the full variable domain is GAGVSQSPSNKVTEKGKDVELRCDPISGHTALYWYRQSLGQGLEFLIYFQGNSAPDKSGLPSDRFSAERTGGSVSTLTIQRTQQEDSAVYLCASSSRTSGRAREQYFGPGTRLTVT.

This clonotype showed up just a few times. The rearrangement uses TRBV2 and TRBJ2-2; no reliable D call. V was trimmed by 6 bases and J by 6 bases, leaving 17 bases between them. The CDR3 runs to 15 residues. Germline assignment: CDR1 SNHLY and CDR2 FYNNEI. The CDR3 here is CASSPIVINSGELFF. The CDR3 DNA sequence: TGTGCCAGCAGCCCTATAGTCATAAACTCCGGGGAGCTGTTTTTT.

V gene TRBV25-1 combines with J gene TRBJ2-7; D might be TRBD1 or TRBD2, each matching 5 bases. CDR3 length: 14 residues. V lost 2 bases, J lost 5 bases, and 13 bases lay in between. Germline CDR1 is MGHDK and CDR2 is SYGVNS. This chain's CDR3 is CASSEVIQGHEQYF. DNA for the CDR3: TGTGCCAGCAGTGAAGTCATTCAGGGACACGAGCAGTACTTC.

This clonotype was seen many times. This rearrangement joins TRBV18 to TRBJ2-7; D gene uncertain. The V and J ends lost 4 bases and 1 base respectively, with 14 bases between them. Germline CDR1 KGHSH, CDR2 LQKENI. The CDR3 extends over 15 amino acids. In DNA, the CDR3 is TGTGCCAGCTCACTTGACGGGCGGATATCCTACGAGCAGTACTTC. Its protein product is CASSLDGRISYEQYF.

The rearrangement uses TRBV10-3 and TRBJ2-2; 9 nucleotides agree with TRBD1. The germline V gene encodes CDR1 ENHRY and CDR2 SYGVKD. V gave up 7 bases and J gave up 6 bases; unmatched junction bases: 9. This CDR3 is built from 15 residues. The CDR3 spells CAITGQGLGAGELFF. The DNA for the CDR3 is TGTGCCATCACGGGACAGGGCTTGGGCGCCGGGGAGCTGTTTTTT.

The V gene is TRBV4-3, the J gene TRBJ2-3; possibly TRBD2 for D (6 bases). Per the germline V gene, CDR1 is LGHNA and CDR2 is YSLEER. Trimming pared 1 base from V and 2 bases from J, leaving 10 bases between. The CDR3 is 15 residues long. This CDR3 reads CASSQGLVLTDTQYF. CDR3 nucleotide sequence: TGCGCCAGCAGCCAAGGACTAGTCCTCACAGATACGCAGTATTTT.

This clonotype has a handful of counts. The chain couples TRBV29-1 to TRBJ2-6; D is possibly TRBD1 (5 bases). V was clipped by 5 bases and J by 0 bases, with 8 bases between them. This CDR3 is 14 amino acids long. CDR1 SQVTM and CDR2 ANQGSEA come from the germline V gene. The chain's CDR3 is CSVKTGSGANVLTF. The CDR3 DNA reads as TGCAGCGTTAAAACAGGCTCTGGGGCCAACGTCCTGACTTTC.

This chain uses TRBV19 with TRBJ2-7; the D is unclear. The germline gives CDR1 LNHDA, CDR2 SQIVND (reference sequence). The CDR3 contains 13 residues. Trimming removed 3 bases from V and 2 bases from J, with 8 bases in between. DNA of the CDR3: TGTGCCAGTAGTATTGACTCTCCCTACGAGCAGTACTTC. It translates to CASSIDSPYEQYF. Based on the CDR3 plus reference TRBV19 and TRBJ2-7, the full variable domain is DGGITQSPKYLFRKEGQNVTLSCEQNLNHDAMYWYRQDPGQGLRLIYYSQIVNDFQKGDIAEGYSVSREKKESFPLTVTSAQKNPTAFYLCASSIDSPYEQYFGPGTRLTVT.

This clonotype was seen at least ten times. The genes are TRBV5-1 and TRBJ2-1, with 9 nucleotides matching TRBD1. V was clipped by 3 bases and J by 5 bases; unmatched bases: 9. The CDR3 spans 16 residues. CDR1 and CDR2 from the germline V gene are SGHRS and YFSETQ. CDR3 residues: CASSSFDRGLNNEQFF. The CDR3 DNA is TGCGCCAGCAGCTCCTTCGACAGGGGGTTGAACAATGAGCAGTTCTTC.

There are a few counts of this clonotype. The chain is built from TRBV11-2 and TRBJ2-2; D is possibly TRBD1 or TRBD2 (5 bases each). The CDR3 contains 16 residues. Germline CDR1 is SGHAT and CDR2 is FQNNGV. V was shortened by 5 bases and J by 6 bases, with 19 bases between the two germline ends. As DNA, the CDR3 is TGTGCCAGCAGCCCCCGGGGCAACAATCCACCCGGGGAGCTGTTTTTT. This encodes CASSPRGNNPPGELFF.